This is a list of T cell receptor beta chains from one sample in a study of blood T cells in healthy people across ages. TCRdb redid the calling of the 5' RACE reads with MiXCR, one entry per CDR3 protein. The table includes some 1,800,000 distinct CDR3 sequences, around 42% detected once. Sequencing was performed on blood. All receptors come from a human donor in good health. CDR3s include the opening cysteine and the closing phenylalanine or tryptophan. The D gene is left open where the match is weak. Clone size is given for some rows only: seen once, a few or many times, or a class if the clone is expanded.

>NA|NA|TRBV7-9|15|TRBJ1-2
TGTGCCAGCAGTTTAGTTGAGGGCAGGGACTATGGCTACACCTTC
CASSLVEGRDYGYTF
>NA|TRBD1|TRBV24-1|16|TRBJ2-2
TGTGCCACCAGTGCCCGGACAGGGGGCGGGACCGGGGAGCTGTTTTTT
CATSARTGGGTGELFF
>NA|NA|TRBV18|13|TRBJ2-1
TGTGCCAGCCCCCAAGGACAGTACAATGAGCAGTTCTTC
CASPQGQYNEQFF
>many|TRBD2|TRBV29-1|13|TRBJ2-7
TGCAGCGTTCCAGGCGGGGGCTCCTACGAGCAGTACTTC
CSVPGGGSYEQYF
>NA|NA|TRBV6-2/TRBV6-3|14|TRBJ1-5
TGTGCCAGCAGACTTTCGGGTGGCAATCAGCCCCAGCATTTT
CASRLSGGNQPQHF
>NA|TRBD1|TRBV5-1|14|TRBJ1-4
TGCGCCAGCTGCGACAGGGGGCTAGGGGAAAAACTGTTTTTT
CASCDRGLGEKLFF
>once|NA|TRBV13|17|TRBJ2-3
TGTGCCAGCAGCTCCACCCCAGGGGACCGGGACACAGATACGCAGTATTTT
CASSSTPGDRDTDTQYF
>NA|NA|TRBV4-1|20|TRBJ2-1
TGCGCCAGCAGCCAAGATGGGTGGGACACAGGACCCTATCGTTACAATGAGCAGTTCTTC
CASSQDGWDTGPYRYNEQFF
>once|NA|TRBV7-2|12|TRBJ2-1
TGTGCCAGCAGCTTATTGGGGGATGTTCAGTTCTTC
CASSLLGDVQFF
>NA|NA|TRBV20-1|15|TRBJ2-7
TGCAGTGCTAGGGTGTGGAGTAGCCTCGCCTACGAGCAGTACTTC
CSARVWSSLAYEQYF
>NA|TRBD1|TRBV5-1|15|TRBJ1-2
TGCGCCAGCAGAGACGGGACAGGGGACTTTTATGGCTACACCTTC
CASRDGTGDFYGYTF
>NA|NA|TRBV7-9|14|TRBJ2-3
TGTGCCAGCAGCTTAGCGGGGAGTGGAGATACGCAGTATTTT
CASSLAGSGDTQYF
>NA|TRBD2|TRBV7-8|15|TRBJ2-1
TGTGCCAGCAGCTTCCTAGCGGGGGCCTACAATGATCAGTTCTTC
CASSFLAGAYNDQFF
>few|NA|TRBV29-1|11|TRBJ1-2
TGCAGCGTTGAAGATCAATATGGCTACACCTTC
CSVEDQYGYTF
>NA|NA|TRBV12-3/TRBV12-4|14|TRBJ1-2
TGTGCCAGCAGCCCGGAGGTCAGACTATATGGCTACACCTTC
CASSPEVRLYGYTF
>NA|NA|TRBV20-1|13|TRBJ1-6
TGCAGTGCTAGTAGGGACCCTTATTCACCCCTCCACTTT
CSASRDPYSPLHF
>NA|NA|TRBV4-3|14|TRBJ2-1
TGCGCCAGCAGCCAGCAGCGACTACTCAATGAGCAGTTCTTC
CASSQQRLLNEQFF